This entry describes one T cell receptor beta chain. What this receptor recognizes is not known. Base qualities are not recorded, but no much larger clone differs from it by a single base. Collaborating institutions collected whole blood in K2EDTA tubes following their own protocols. For TCRbeta analysis, collaborator samples were shipped as frozen whole blood, as isolated PBMCs, or as DNA extracted from either sample type. The data are from a study of blood T cell repertoires in COVID-19 (dated by TCRdb to the early 2020s). Regarding the complete study: Samples from collaborators originated in the United States, Italy and Spain and spanned both the acute and convalescent phases of COVID-19. The material from the prospective study consisted of cDNA or gDNA derived from T cells, B-cell-depleted T cells, or PBMCs. Deeply sampled blood TCRbeta repertoires from subjects exposed to, actively infected with, or recovered from COVID-19 were included in the dataset. The repertoires were released in a freely available public database meant as a resource for research on the immune response to SARS-CoV-2. Samples came from the ongoing ImmuneRACE study (first 160 participants) plus 1,254 subjects from 6 global collaborators. Nearly every sample came with metadata listing a de-identified subject ID, COVID-19 status, age in years and sex. HLA class I and class II types, where available, came from metadata supplied by the sample provider rather than from assay-based typing.

The immunoSEQ Assay, a bias-controlled multiplex PCR, was used to amplify TCRbeta CDR3 regions from genomic DNA. As for how the authors treated the data: The number of nucleated cells in each sample was estimated by amplification of reference gene primers within the assay. To quantify the absolute abundance of each unique TCRbeta CDR3 rearrangement, sequence reads were collapsed and filtered. For each sample, productive Simpson clonality was calculated as the square root of Simpson's diversity index over productive rearrangements. In its TCRdb copy, this immuneACCESS table keeps in-frame sequences only and misses some clones. Where compared with another copy, unresolved V genes explain less than half of these, and the others have no known cause. D and trimming come from the DNA, and the V and J calls and clone size come from that table. Across this sample there are roughly 100,000 clones, with around nine tenths seen only once. The ten largest clones add up to approximately 18% of the sample.

General conclusions and limits of the study: The amount of clinical and demographic metadata varied by source and participant and was provided uncurated.

The germline V gene supplies CDR1 ENHRY and CDR2 SYGVKD. V is reduced by 3 bases and J by 6 bases, leaving a spacing of 6 bases between them. The CDR3 sequence holds 12 residues, the cysteine and phenylalanine included. CDR3 DNA only is kept here, 36 bases in frame from base 1. The origin of this receptor is a woman at least 80 years old with acute or convalescent COVID-19. Sequencing was performed on peripheral blood. The chain is assembled from TRBV10-3 and TRBJ2-1, with the D segment identity uncertain. The DNA sequence is given as TGTGCCATCAGTGACGCGGTCAATGAGCAGTTCTTC. This codes for CAISDAVNEQFF.